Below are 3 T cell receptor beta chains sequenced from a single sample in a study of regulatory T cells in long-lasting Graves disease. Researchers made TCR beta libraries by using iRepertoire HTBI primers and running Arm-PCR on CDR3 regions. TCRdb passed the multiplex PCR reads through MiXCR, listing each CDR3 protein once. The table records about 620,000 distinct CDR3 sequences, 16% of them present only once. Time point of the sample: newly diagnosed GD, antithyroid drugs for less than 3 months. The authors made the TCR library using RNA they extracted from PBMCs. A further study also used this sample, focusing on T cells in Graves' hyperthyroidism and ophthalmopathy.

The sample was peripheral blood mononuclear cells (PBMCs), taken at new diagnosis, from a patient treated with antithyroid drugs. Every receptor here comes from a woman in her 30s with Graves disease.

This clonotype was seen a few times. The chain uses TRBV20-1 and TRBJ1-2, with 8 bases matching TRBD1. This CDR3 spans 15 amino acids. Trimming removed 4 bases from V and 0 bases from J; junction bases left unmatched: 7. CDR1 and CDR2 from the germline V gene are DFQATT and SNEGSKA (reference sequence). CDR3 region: CSAIEDRAANYGYTF. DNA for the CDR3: TGCAGTGCTATAGAGGACAGGGCCGCTAACTATGGCTACACCTTC.

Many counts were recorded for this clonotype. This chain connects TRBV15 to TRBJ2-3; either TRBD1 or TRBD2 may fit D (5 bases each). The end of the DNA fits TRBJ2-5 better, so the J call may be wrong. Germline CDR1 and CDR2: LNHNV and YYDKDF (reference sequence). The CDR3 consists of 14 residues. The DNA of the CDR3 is TGTGCCACCAGCAGAGATATCGGGGACGAGACCCAGTACTTC. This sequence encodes CATSRDIGDETQYF.

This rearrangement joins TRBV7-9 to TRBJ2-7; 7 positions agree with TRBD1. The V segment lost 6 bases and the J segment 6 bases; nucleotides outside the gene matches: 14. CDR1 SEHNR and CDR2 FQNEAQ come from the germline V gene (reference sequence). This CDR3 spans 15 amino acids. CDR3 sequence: CASRQLPGQQCEQYF. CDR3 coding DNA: TGTGCCAGCAGACAGTTGCCGGGACAGCAATGCGAGCAGTACTTC.